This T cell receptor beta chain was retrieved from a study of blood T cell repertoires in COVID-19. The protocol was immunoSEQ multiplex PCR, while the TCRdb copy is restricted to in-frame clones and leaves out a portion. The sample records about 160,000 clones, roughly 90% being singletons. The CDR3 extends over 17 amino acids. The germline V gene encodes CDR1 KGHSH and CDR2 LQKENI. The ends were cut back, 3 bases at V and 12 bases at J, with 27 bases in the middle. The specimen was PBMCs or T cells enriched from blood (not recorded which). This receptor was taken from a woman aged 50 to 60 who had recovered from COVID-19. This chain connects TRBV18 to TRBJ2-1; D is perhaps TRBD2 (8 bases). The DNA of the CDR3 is TGTGCCAGCTCACCCCCGACAGGGACTAGTCTTTCTAGGGCGCAGTTCTTC. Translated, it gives CASSPPTGTSLSRAQFF. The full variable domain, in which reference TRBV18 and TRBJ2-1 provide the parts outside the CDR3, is NAGVMQNPRHLVRRRGQEARLRCSPMKGHSHVYWYRQLPEEGLKFMVYLQKENIIDESGMPKERFSAEFPKEGPSILRIQQVVRGDSAAYFCASSPPTGTSLSRAQFFGPGTRLTVL.